These 15 T cell receptor beta chains were sequenced from one sample in a study of technical replicates of blood from a handful of donors. Sequenced by immunoSEQ multiplex PCR; TCRdb stores in-frame clones only, minus some. The sample lists around 60,000 clones; almost 95% were seen once. The sequencing sample was made of PBMCs. The receptors come from a human donor in good health. Some clones in this sample may be carry-over from other donors' samples.

The gene calls are TRBV10-3 and TRBJ1-3; D is perhaps TRBD1 (6 bases). V lost 10 bases and J lost 1, with 14 bases in between. CDR1 is ENHRY, CDR2 SYGVKD, per germline. CDR3 length: 14 residues. The CDR3 here is CATAQRGSGNTIYF. The CDR3 DNA sequence: TGTGCCACCGCCCAGAGGGGGTCTGGAAACACCATATATTTT.

The chain is built from TRBV4-3 and TRBJ1-2; no firm D call. This CDR3 has 15 residues. Germline V gene lookup returns CDR1 LGHNA and CDR2 YSLEER. The V and J ends lost 0 bases and 4 bases respectively, with 12 bases between them. The CDR3 coding sequence is TGCGCCAGCAGCCAAGAGAGGCAGTCGAGCTATGGCTACACCTTC. Amino acids: CASSQERQSSYGYTF.

The V call is TRBV7-9, the J call TRBJ1-1; tentatively, D is TRBD1 (6 bases). CDR1 is SEHNR and CDR2 is FQNEAQ in the germline V gene (reference sequence). The V and J ends lost 7 bases and 3 bases respectively, with 15 bases between them. This CDR3 is built from 14 residues. The DNA for the CDR3 is TGTGCCAGCACTTGGGGAGGGGGATACACTGAAGCTTTCTTT. It is translated as CASTWGGGYTEAFF.

This clone was observed a handful of times. The chain links TRBV19 to TRBJ1-6; no definite D call. CDR1 is LNHDA, CDR2 SQIVND, per germline (reference sequence). Between the trimmed V and J ends, which lost 3 bases and 10 bases, there was a span of 10 bases. The CDR3 totals 13 residues. CDR3 region: CASSIPHTSPLHF. The DNA of the CDR3 is TGTGCCAGTAGTATTCCCCATACATCACCCCTCCACTTT.

The gene calls are TRBV18 and TRBJ1-2, with 9 bases identical to TRBD1. Germline V CDR1 and CDR2: KGHSH, LQKENI. The CDR3 loop spans 14 amino acids. V lost 3 bases, J lost 2 bases, and 1 base stayed unmatched. CDR3 sequence (DNA): TGTGCCAGCTCACCGGGACAGGGAAACTATGGCTACACCTTC. Protein sequence: CASSPGQGNYGYTF.

CDR3 sequence reads: CASSQGGTGRNEQFF. CDR3 DNA: TGTGCCAGCAGCCAAGGCGGGACAGGGCGGAATGAGCAGTTCTTC. V usage is TRBV4-2 and J usage is TRBJ2-1, with 9 bases identical to TRBD1. CDR1 and CDR2 (germline): LGHNA, YNFKEQ. Trimming removed 1 base from V and 7 bases from J; junction bases left unmatched: 5. The CDR3 sequence is 15 residues long.

The J gene is TRBJ1-6, the V gene TRBV6-1, with 11 bases matching TRBD1. The CDR3 runs to 20 residues. V gave up 4 bases and J gave up 1 base; unmatched junction bases: 12. From germline, CDR1 is MNHNS and CDR2 SASEGT. The CDR3 is CASSGRRGTGGRSYNSPLHF. Here the CDR3 DNA reads TGTGCCAGCAGTGGGCGACGAGGGACAGGGGGTCGGTCCTATAATTCACCCCTCCACTTT.

The J gene is TRBJ2-4, the V gene TRBV30; D gene unclear. Germline values: CDR1 GTSNPN, CDR2 SVGIG (reference sequence). V gave up 0 bases and J gave up 7 bases, with 7 bases separating them. There are 12 residues in the CDR3. The CDR3 DNA follows: TGTGCCTGGAGTGTACTTGCGAACATTCAGTACTTC. Its protein is CAWSVLANIQYF. Variable domain in full (rest from reference TRBV30 and TRBJ2-4): SQTIHQWPATLVQPVGSPLSLECTVEGTSNPNLYWYRQAAGRGLQLLFYSVGIGQISSEVPQNLSASRPQDRQFILSSKKLLLSDSGFYLCAWSVLANIQYFGAGTRLSVL.

V usage is TRBV6-5 and J usage is TRBJ2-2, with 9 bases identical to TRBD1. The CDR3 extends over 15 amino acids. Losses at the gene ends were 7 bases for V and 2 bases for J; bases not matched to a gene: 5. CDR1 is MNHEY, CDR2 SVGAGI, per germline. The CDR3 DNA sequence: TGTGCCAGCAACTCGGGACAGGGTAACACCGGGGAGCTGTTTTTT. This codes for CASNSGQGNTGELFF.

The chain employs TRBV11-2 and TRBJ2-5; D is undetermined. The germline CDR1 and CDR2 sequences are SGHAT and FQNNGV. CDR3 length equals 14 residues. Deletions cut 0 bases from V and 5 bases from J, with 10 bases between. This CDR3 reads CASSLEVRVETQYF. The CDR3 DNA is TGTGCCAGCAGCTTAGAGGTCCGAGTGGAGACCCAGTACTTC.

The gene calls are TRBV7-9 and TRBJ2-7, with D possibly TRBD2 on 5 matching bases. The CDR3 sequence is 13 residues long. The germline V gene encodes CDR1 SEHNR and CDR2 FQNEAQ (reference sequence). The V and J ends lost 4 bases and 3 bases respectively, with 10 bases between them. DNA for the CDR3: TGTGCCAGCAGCTCCGGGATCCACTACGAGCAGTACTTC. Encoded protein: CASSSGIHYEQYF. The complete variable domain, with remaining parts taken from reference TRBV7-9 and TRBJ2-7, reads DTGVSQNPRHKITKRGQNVTFRCDPISEHNRLYWYRQTLGQGPEFLTYFQNEAQLEKSRLLSDRFSAERPKGSFSTLEIQRTEQGDSAMYLCASSSGIHYEQYFGPGTRLTVT.

The CDR3 loop is CASSQLQGTGGTDTQYF. The CDR3 DNA follows: TGCGCCAGCAGCCAGCTACAGGGAACTGGTGGCACAGATACGCAGTATTTT. J is TRBJ2-3 and V is TRBV4-1, with D tentatively TRBD1 (6 bases). Per germline, CDR1 MGHRA and CDR2 YSYEKL. CDR3 length: 17 amino acids. Trimming stripped 3 bases from V and 1 base from J, with 17 bases between.

In this sample, this clone turned up once. The chain uses TRBV4-2 and TRBJ1-5, with 8 bases identical to TRBD1. CDR1 LGHNA and CDR2 YNFKEQ come from the germline V gene. V lost 1 base, J lost 3 bases, and 2 bases stayed unmatched. The CDR3 spans 15 residues. CDR3 sequence: CASSQVDRDNQPQHF. The CDR3, as DNA: TGTGCCAGCAGCCAAGTGGACAGGGACAATCAGCCCCAGCATTTT.

This chain links TRBV15 with TRBJ2-7, with D tentatively TRBD1 (5 bases). The germline V gene has CDR1 LNHNV and CDR2 YYDKDF (reference sequence). Between the trimmed V and J ends, which lost 0 bases and 0 bases, there was a span of 6 bases. There are 14 residues in the CDR3. The CDR3 protein is CATSRDRASYEQYF. The CDR3 coding sequence is TGTGCCACCAGCAGAGACAGGGCCTCCTACGAGCAGTACTTC.

CDR3 loop: CAIKGAQSYEQYF. Written as DNA, the CDR3 is TGTGCCATCAAGGGGGCCCAATCCTACGAGCAGTACTTC. The chain combines TRBV6-5 with TRBJ2-7; 7 bases align to TRBD1. Germline V gene data show CDR1 as MNHEY and CDR2 as SVGAGI. CDR3 length equals 13 residues. Trimming took 10 bases from V and 1 from J; bases not matched to a gene: 7.